The 5 T cell receptor beta chains in this list originate from one sample, sequenced in a study of early T cells in non-severe SARS-CoV-2 infection. MiXCR was run by TCRdb on the 5' RACE reads, yielding one entry per CDR3 protein. The table shows some 71,000 distinct CDR3 sequences, with about 9% occurring only once. Sequenced material: whole blood, taken at baseline. The receptor set was obtained from an adult who was a healthcare worker with PCR-confirmed SARS-CoV-2 infection or an uninfected control (not recorded which).

This clonotype was seen a few times. This chain links TRBV29-1 with TRBJ2-3, with no clear D. Germline values: CDR1 SQVTM, CDR2 ANQGSEA. The CDR3 is made up of 11 amino acids. Trimming removed 5 bases at V and 3 bases at J, with 6 bases between. CDR3 amino acids: CSVRLTDTQYF. The CDR3 coding sequence is TGCAGCGTTCGCCTGACAGATACGCAGTATTTT.

This clonotype has only a few counts. The V and J genes are TRBV29-1 and TRBJ1-5, with D unresolved. The CDR3 consists of 13 residues. Per the germline V gene, CDR1 is SQVTM and CDR2 is ANQGSEA. The germline V and J ends were trimmed by 0 bases and 6 bases, with 9 bases remaining between them. CDR3 amino acids: CSVEDRFGQPQHF. CDR3 DNA: TGCAGCGTTGAAGACAGGTTCGGTCAGCCCCAGCATTTT.

The chain carries TRBV7-3 and TRBJ2-3; 7 bases are a match to TRBD1. V was clipped by 1 base and J by 2 bases; unmatched bases: 12. Germline V gene lookup returns CDR1 SGHTA and CDR2 FQGTGA. This CDR3 has 18 residues. CDR3 loop: CASSLSPTGKNPTDTQYF. CDR3 nucleotides: TGTGCCAGCAGCTTAAGCCCGACAGGGAAAAACCCCACAGATACGCAGTATTTT.

The sample holds a few counts of this clonotype. The CDR3 DNA reads as TGCAGCGTTGATGGTAGTATTAGCGGGCACACAGATACGCAGTATTTT. The encoded protein is CSVDGSISGHTDTQYF. This chain connects TRBV29-1 to TRBJ2-3; 7 bases are shared with TRBD2. J was trimmed by 2 bases and V by 3 bases; bases with no gene match: 11. Per germline, CDR1 SQVTM and CDR2 ANQGSEA. The length of the CDR3 is 16 residues.

The V gene is TRBV27, the J gene TRBJ1-5; TRBD1 agrees at 9 bases. CDR1 is MNHEY and CDR2 is SMNVEV in the germline V gene (reference sequence). This CDR3 spans 15 amino acids. V lost 6 bases to trimming and J lost 5 bases; unmatched junction nucleotides: 8. DNA of the CDR3: TGTGCCAGCAGCGAGGACAGGGGAACGTATCAGCCCCAGCATTTT. It codes for CASSEDRGTYQPQHF.